The 13 T cell receptor beta chains given below trace back to one sample, sequenced in a study of tumor-infiltrating lymphocytes in primary liver carcinoma. Alongside blood RNA obtained from unsorted whole blood, germline DNA was also extracted. TCR beta cDNA was reverse-transcribed from about 500 ng of total RNA. The reaction used a constant-region primer and ProtoScript II reverse transcriptase. Each TCR beta library was derived from three nested multiplex PCR rounds that employed slightly modified ARM-PCR. TRBV1-TRBV30 forward primers paired with a C-beta reverse primer drove the first two PCR rounds, about 9 cycles each. TCRdb called the multiplex PCR reads again in MiXCR, with one record for every CDR3 protein. In the table there are roughly 330,000 distinct CDR3 sequences, approximately 65% of which are singletons. The material sequenced was peripheral blood. The receptors were gathered from a man aged 35-49 years with primary liver carcinoma and hepatitis B virus infection.

Concerning this clonotype itself: This clone may be a read error of a much larger clone one base away. V and J are TRBV4-3 and TRBJ2-4; 7 positions match TRBD1. V was clipped by 1 base and J by 8 bases; unmatched bases: 8. Per germline, CDR1 LGHNA and CDR2 YSLEER. CDR3 length equals 15 residues. In nucleotides, the CDR3 is TGCGCCAGCAGCCAAGCCCCGGGACAGTTAGACATTCAGTACTTC. It encodes CASSQAPGQLDIQYF.

This clonotype was recorded at least ten times. The chain carries TRBV6-8 and TRBJ1-1; D uncertain. The CDR3 is 10 amino acids. The germline V and J ends were trimmed by 5 bases and 8 bases, with 6 bases remaining between them. The V gene's germline CDR1 is MNHGY and CDR2 SAAAGT. This CDR3 is CASSRPEAFF. The CDR3 bases are TGTGCCAGCAGTAGACCGGAAGCTTTCTTT.

Points on this clonotype: At one end, the junction sequence differs from germline, possibly due to a read error. The chain has TRBV11-2 and TRBJ2-1; 7 bases align to TRBD2. Germline CDR1 SGHAT, CDR2 FQNNGV. The CDR3 has 16 residues. In nucleotides, the CDR3 is TGTGCCAGCAGCTTAGTTGGTACTAGCGTCCTCAATGAGCGGTTCTTC. Amino acid sequence: CASSLVGTSVLNERFF.

In this sample, this clonotype turned up a few times. This chain connects TRBV5-1 to TRBJ2-5; D perhaps matches TRBD2 (7 bases). The CDR3 has 16 residues. Germline lookup yields CDR1 SGHRS and CDR2 YFSETQ. Trimming took 1 base from V and 1 from J, leaving 14 bases between them. CDR3 in DNA: TGCGCCAGCAGCTTGAAAGGGGGGGGTCTCCAAGAGACCCAGTACTTC. This codes for CASSLKGGGLQETQYF.

A remark on this clonotype: A read error may be the cause here, since a much bigger clone is one base away. The chain joins TRBV4-2 to TRBJ2-3, with 11 bases fitting TRBD2. Germline V CDR1 and CDR2: LGHNA, YNFKEQ. This CDR3 has 15 residues. CDR3 bases: TGTGCCGGCAGCCAACTAGCGGGAGAAGCAGATACGCAGTATTTT. This codes for CAGSQLAGEADTQYF.

This clonotype was seen a handful of times. This sequence joins TRBV5-1 and TRBJ1-4; 7 bases align to TRBD1. Germline V gene lookup returns CDR1 SGHRS and CDR2 YFSETQ. The CDR3 extends over 15 amino acids. J gave up 0 bases and V 5 bases, and 4 bases lay outside the gene matches. In nucleotides, the CDR3 is TGCGCCAGCAGGCAGGGGACAGCAACTAATGAAAAACTGTTTTTT. It specifies CASRQGTATNEKLFF.

Notes on this clonotype: One base away lies a much larger clone, so this may be a sequencing read error. The CDR3 nucleotides are TGTGCCAGCAGTTACGGGACTGGCGGGAGGGAAACCTCCGAGCAGTACTTC. Residues: CASSYGTGGRETSEQYF. V is TRBV6-2 or TRBV6-3 and J is TRBJ2-7; 9 nucleotides match TRBD2. Per the germline V gene, CDR1 is MNHEY and CDR2 is SVGEGT. Trimming at V came to 2 bases and at J to 6 bases, leaving 14 bases not matched to a gene. The CDR3 runs 17 residues.

As to this clonotype: Likely a read error: the CDR3 ends without its conserved phenylalanine or tryptophan. This chain connects TRBV5-1 to TRBJ2-5, with 8 bases matching TRBD2. The CDR3 spans 15 residues. The J segment lost 3 bases and the V segment lost 1 base, leaving 5 bases of the junction unmatched. CDR1 is SGHRS and CDR2 is YFSETQ in the germline V gene. CDR3 loop: CASSLTSGGKETQYL. The CDR3 DNA follows: TGCGCCAGCAGCTTGACTAGCGGAGGGAAAGAGACCCAGTACTTA.

The J gene is TRBJ1-4, the V gene TRBV20-1, with D maybe TRBD1 (5 bases). Germline assignment: CDR1 DFQATT and CDR2 SNEGSKA (reference sequence). The V gene lost 4 bases and the J gene lost 8 bases, with 17 bases spanning the gap. The CDR3 extends over 14 amino acids. The CDR3 DNA is TGCAGTGCTACCGGGGACGACCCTAGCGAAAAACTGTTTTTT. This sequence encodes CSATGDDPSEKLFF.

Only one count was recorded for this clonotype. This rearrangement joins TRBV5-4 to TRBJ2-3; tentatively, D is TRBD2 (6 bases). The CDR3 sequence is 16 residues long. Deletions cut 4 bases from V and 2 bases from J, with 17 bases between. The germline gives CDR1 SGHNT, CDR2 YYREEE (reference sequence). The CDR3 is CASSRGRDFDTDTQYF. The CDR3 DNA reads TGTGCCAGCAGCCGGGGTCGGGACTTCGACACAGATACGCAGTATTTT.

This chain connects TRBV11-2 to TRBJ2-1; 8 nucleotides line up with TRBD2. The CDR3 extends over 17 amino acids. From germline, CDR1 is SGHAT and CDR2 FQNNGV. The CDR3 DNA reads TGTACTAGCGGCTCGACGGGACATACGAGCTCCTACAATGAGCAGTTCTTC. This gives the protein CTSGSTGHTSSYNEQFF.

As to this clonotype: A much larger clone sits a single nucleotide away, making a read error possible. Without the conserved terminal phenylalanine or tryptophan, this CDR3 likely stems from a read error. This chain connects TRBV6-2 or TRBV6-3 to TRBJ2-3; 8 nucleotides align to TRBD2. The CDR3 has 14 residues. Trimming at V came to 6 bases and at J to 8 bases, leaving 10 bases not matched to a gene. Germline lookup yields CDR1 MNHEY and CDR2 SVGEGT. The CDR3 reads CASRPGRAQGTQYL. The DNA for the CDR3 is TGTGCCAGCAGACCCGGGAGGGCCCAGGGTACGCAGTATTTG.

The rearrangement links TRBV30 to TRBJ1-6; D uncertain. Germline CDR1 and CDR2: GTSNPN and SVGIG (reference sequence). The CDR3 runs 13 residues. V was clipped by 4 bases and J by 7 bases, with 11 bases between them. This CDR3 is CAWMGQANSPLHF. The CDR3 coding sequence is TGTGCCTGGATGGGTCAGGCGAATTCACCCCTCCACTTT.